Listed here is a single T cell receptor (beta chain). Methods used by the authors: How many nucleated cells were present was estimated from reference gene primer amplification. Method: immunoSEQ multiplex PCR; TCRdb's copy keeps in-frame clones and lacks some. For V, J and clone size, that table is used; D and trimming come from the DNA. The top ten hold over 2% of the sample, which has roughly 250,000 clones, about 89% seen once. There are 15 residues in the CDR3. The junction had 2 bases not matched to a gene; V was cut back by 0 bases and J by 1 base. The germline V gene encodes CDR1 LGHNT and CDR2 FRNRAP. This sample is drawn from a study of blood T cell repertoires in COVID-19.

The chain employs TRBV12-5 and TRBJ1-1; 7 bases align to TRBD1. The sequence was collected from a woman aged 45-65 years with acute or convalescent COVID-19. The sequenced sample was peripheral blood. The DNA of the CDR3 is TGTGCTAGTGGTTTGGTGACAGGGAAGAACACTGAAGCTTTCTTT. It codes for CASGLVTGKNTEAFF.